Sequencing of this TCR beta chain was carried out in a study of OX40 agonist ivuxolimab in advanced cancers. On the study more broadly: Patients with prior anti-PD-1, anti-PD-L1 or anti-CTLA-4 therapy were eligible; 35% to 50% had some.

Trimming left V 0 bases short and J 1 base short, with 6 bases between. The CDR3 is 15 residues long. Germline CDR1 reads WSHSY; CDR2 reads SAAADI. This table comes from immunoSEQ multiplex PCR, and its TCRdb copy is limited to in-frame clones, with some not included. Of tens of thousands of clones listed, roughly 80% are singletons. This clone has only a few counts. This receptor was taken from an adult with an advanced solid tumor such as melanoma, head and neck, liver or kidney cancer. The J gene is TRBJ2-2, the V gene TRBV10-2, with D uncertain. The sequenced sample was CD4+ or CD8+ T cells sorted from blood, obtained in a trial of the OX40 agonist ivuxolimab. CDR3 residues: CASSESPGNTGELFF. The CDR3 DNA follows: TGCGCCAGCAGTGAGTCTCCGGGGAACACCGGGGAGCTGTTTTTT.